This T cell receptor (beta chain) was recovered during a study of blood T cell repertoires in COVID-19. Across the whole study: Italy, Spain and the United States were the sources of the convalescent and acute COVID-19 samples. Nucleic acid was either cDNA or gDNA, and it came from T cells, B-cell-depleted T cells, or PBMCs.

In germline, CDR1 is SGHAT, CDR2 FQDESV (reference sequence). The CDR3 extends over 15 amino acids. V lost 0 bases to trimming and J lost 6 bases; unmatched junction nucleotides: 3. In the original processing: Estimated nucleated cell counts came from reference gene primer amplification. Method: immunoSEQ multiplex PCR; TCRdb's copy keeps in-frame clones and lacks some. Clonal size and the V and J genes are those of that table, whereas D and trimming came from the DNA. This sample has hundreds of thousands of clones, with nearly 90% found just once. The TCR comes from a man aged 18 to 30 with active or convalescent COVID-19. This sequence joins TRBV11-1 and TRBJ2-1; 9 positions match TRBD2. The sample was peripheral blood. CDR3 region: CASSLASGRSNEQFF. CDR3 DNA: TGTGCCAGCAGCTTAGCCAGCGGGAGGTCCAATGAGCAGTTCTTC.